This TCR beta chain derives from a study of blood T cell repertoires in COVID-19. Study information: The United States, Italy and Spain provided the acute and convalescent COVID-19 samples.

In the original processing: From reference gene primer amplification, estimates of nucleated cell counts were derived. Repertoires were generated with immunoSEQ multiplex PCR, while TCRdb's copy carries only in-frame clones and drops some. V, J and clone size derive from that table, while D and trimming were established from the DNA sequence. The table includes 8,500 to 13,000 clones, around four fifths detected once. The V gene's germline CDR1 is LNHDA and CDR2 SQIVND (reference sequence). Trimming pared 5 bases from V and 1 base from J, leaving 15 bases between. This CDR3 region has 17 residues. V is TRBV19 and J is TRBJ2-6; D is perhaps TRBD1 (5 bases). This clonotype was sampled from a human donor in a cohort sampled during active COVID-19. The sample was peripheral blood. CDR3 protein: CASSSDPPGSGANVLTF. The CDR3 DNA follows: TGTGCCAGTAGTTCCGACCCCCCAGGGTCTGGGGCCAACGTCCTGACTTTC.